This entry is about one TCR beta chain. Its specificity is not known. Germline CDR1 reads ENHRY; CDR2 reads SYGVKD. The CDR3 extends over 13 amino acids. The ends were cut back, 6 bases at V and 5 bases at J, with 10 bases in the middle. The sample originates from a study of radiotherapy plus CTLA-4 blockade in lung cancer. The repertoire was sequenced with immunoSEQ multiplex PCR; TCRdb's copy has only in-frame clones and lacks some. The sample gives about 91,000 clones, 60% to 80% of which show up once; more than 12% is in the top ten. Study-level results: Among blood TCR repertoires after radiotherapy plus ipilimumab, tumor-derived clones expanded.

The J gene is TRBJ1-4, the V gene TRBV10-3; D gene ambiguous. This specimen consisted of peripheral blood, obtained from a patient treated with radiotherapy plus ipilimumab. The source of this sequence is a human donor with non-small cell lung cancer that progressed on radiotherapy plus ipilimumab. CDR3 bases: TGTGCCATCAGCCGAGACATGAATGAAAAACTGTTTTTT. Translation: CAISRDMNEKLFF.